This T cell receptor beta chain was identified during a study of blood T cell repertoires in COVID-19. Overall study: Collection of acute and convalescent COVID-19 samples took place in the United States, Italy and Spain. From T cells, B-cell-depleted T cells, or PBMCs came the material, which was cDNA or gDNA.

Seattle participants joined during active infection and were tracked over time. Original data processing: Estimation of nucleated cell counts relied on the amplification of reference gene primers. Some clones are missing from TCRdb's copy, which holds only in-frame ones; the method was immunoSEQ multiplex PCR. V and J calls and clone size are given by that table; D and trimming were obtained from the DNA. This table holds fewer than 450,000 clones, 88% found once. The sequencing input was peripheral blood. This sequence originates from a woman aged 45 to 65 with COVID-19, enrolled during active disease.

CDR3 in amino acids: CASSPLYEQYF. The CDR3 coding sequence is TGTGCCAGCAGCCCCCTCTACGAGCAGTACTTC. V is TRBV7-9 and J is TRBJ2-7; D gene ambiguous. V gave up 5 bases and J gave up 3 bases, with 5 bases separating them. The CDR3 contains 11 residues. CDR1 is SEHNR and CDR2 is FQNEAQ in the germline V gene (reference sequence).